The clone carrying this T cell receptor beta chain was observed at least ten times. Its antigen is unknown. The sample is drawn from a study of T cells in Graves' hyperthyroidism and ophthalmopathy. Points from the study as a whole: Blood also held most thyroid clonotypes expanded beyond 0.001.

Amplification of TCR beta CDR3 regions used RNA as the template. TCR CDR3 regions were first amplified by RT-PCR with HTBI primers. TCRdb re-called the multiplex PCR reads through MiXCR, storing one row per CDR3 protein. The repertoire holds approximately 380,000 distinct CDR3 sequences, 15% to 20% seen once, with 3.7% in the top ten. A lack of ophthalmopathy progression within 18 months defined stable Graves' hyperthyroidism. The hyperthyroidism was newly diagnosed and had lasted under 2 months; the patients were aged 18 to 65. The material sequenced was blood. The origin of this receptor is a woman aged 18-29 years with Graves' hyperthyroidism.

CDR3 sequence (DNA): TGTGCCACCAGCCCGGGACAGGGGGTGTCCCTTGAAGAGACCCAGTACTTC. It specifies CATSPGQGVSLEETQYF. The rearrangement links TRBV24-1 to TRBJ2-5, with 11 nucleotides matching TRBD1. V shed 7 bases, J shed 3 bases, and the junction held 12 bases outside the gene matches. The V gene's germline CDR1 is KGHDR and CDR2 SFDVKD. CDR3 length equals 17 residues.